The 3 T cell receptor beta chains below all came from one sample that was sequenced in a study of Graves' ophthalmopathy and Graves' hyperthyroidism. RNA transcripts yielded amplified TCR beta CDR3 regions. RT-PCR was first run with HTBI primers, then multiplex PCR in a second round. TCRdb reanalysed the multiplex PCR reads using MiXCR and keeps one entry per CDR3 protein. The table lists about 1.2 million distinct CDR3 sequences, roughly 35% of them singletons. The specimen sequenced was peripheral blood or thyroid tissue (not recorded which). The receptors were sampled from an adult man with Graves' hyperthyroidism.

This clonotype was detected ten times or more. The V call is TRBV4-3, the J call TRBJ1-6; D is unresolved. CDR1 is LGHNA and CDR2 is YSLEER in the germline V gene. Trimming cost V 0 bases and J 9 bases, with 15 bases left between them. The CDR3 contains 16 residues. The CDR3 sequence is CASSQDRSGMGSPLHF. CDR3 nucleotide sequence: TGCGCCAGCAGCCAAGATAGGTCCGGGATGGGTTCACCCCTCCACTTT.

J is TRBJ1-6 and V is TRBV7-2, with 10 bases lining up with TRBD1. Germline CDR1 SGHTA, CDR2 FQGNSA. V was pared by 7 bases and J by 4 bases, with 13 bases of the junction left unmatched. CDR3 length: 18 residues. CDR3 in DNA: TGTGCCAGCACCCCCCGGGAGGACAGGGGGAAGTATAATTCACCCCTCCACTTT. Translating gives CASTPREDRGKYNSPLHF.

This clonotype turned up a few times. V gene TRBV4-1 combines with J gene TRBJ1-2; TRBD1 matches 7 bases. Germline CDR1 MGHRA, CDR2 YSYEKL. V lost 4 bases to trimming and J lost 5 bases; unmatched junction nucleotides: 13. The CDR3 has 16 residues. CDR3 protein: CASSPPSDRPNYGYTF. The CDR3 nucleotides read TGCGCCAGCAGCCCACCCTCGGACAGGCCAAATTATGGCTACACCTTC.